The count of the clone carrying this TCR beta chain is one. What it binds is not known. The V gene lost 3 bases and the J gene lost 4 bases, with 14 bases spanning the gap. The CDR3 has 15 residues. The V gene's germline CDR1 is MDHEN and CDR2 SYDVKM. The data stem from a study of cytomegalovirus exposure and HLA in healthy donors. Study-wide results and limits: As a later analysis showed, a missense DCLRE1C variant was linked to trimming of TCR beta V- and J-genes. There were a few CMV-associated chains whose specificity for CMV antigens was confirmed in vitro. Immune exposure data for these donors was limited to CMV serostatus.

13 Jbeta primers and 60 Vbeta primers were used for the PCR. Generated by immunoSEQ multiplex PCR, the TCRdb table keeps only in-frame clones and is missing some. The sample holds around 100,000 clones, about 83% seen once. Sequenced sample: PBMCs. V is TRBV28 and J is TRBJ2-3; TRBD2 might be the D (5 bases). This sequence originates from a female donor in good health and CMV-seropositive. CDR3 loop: CASSFTRTQADTQYF. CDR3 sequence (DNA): TGTGCCAGCAGTTTCACTAGAACCCAGGCAGATACGCAGTATTTT.